The source of this T cell receptor (beta chain) is a study of CD8+CD57+ T cells in acquired aplastic anemia (dated 2018 in TCRdb). Turning to the overall study: Extracted DNA from sorted CD4+ and CD8+ cells averaged around 3.5 ug, ranging from about 0.17 to 27.4 ug. Healthy donor samples averaged about 9.8 million reads for CD4+ and 11.0 million for CD8+ cells.

The CDR3, cysteine through phenylalanine, is 15 amino acids long. The sequence is cut down to CDR3 DNA, 45 bases in frame from base 1. From the germline V gene, CDR1 is SGHDT and CDR2 is YYEEEE. Trimming removed 4 bases from V and 6 bases from J, leaving 14 bases between the germline ends. Genomic DNA served as template for TCR beta VDJ combination and CDR3 sequence profiling. TCR repertoire sequencing was run on an Illumina HiSeq 2000. Under the source paper's analysis protocol: TRBV/TRBJ rearrangement plots, CDR3 size and DJ length profiles, and Simpson's diversity index were used to evaluate the repertoires. The most abundant DNA sequence in the deep sequencing data was defined as the immunodominant clone. CDR3 amino acid sequences were checked for sharing across subjects and were also compared against the VDJdb database and published repertoires. TCRdb's own reprocessing of the public reads used fastp at Q25 and MiXCR and kept productive beta chains. Each CDR3 protein gets just one entry, which takes the most common genes and DNA from the rows behind it. The V and J calls follow TCRdb's processing rather than the paper's. The table for this sample lists some 240,000 distinct CDR3 sequences; 34% of them were counted only once. The ten largest clones add up to roughly 1.1% of the sample.

This clonotype was counted at least ten times. The target of this receptor is not known. Nothing much larger sits one base from this clone, and base qualities are not available. TCR repertoires of sorted CD4+ and CD8+ blood T cells from severe aplastic anemia patients and healthy subjects were deep-sequenced in the study. Ficoll-Paque density gradient centrifugation was used to isolate peripheral blood mononuclear cells. CD4+ and CD8+ T cells were sorted by FACS or magnetic beads before DNA extraction. Study-level results and caveats: CD8+ Simpson's diversity did not differ significantly between patients and healthy controls (P=0.060). Around 27 CD8+ CDR3 sequences were found in both patients and controls but appeared to be highly expressed in patients and within the immunodominant clones of the patients.

The rearranged chain carries TRBV5-6 and TRBJ1-6; no D gene is confidently identified. This TCR was recovered from a human donor in good health, serving as a control. Sequencing input: sorted CD4+, CD8+, or CD8+CD57+ T cells (not recorded which) from PBMCs. The nucleotide sequence is TGTGCCAGCAGCCCTACACCCTACCCTAATTCACCCCTCCACTTT. Its protein is CASSPTPYPNSPLHF.